This T cell receptor (beta chain) was sequenced for a study of blood T cell repertoires in COVID-19. Study-level information: Some COVID-19 samples were acute and others convalescent; all came from the United States, Italy and Spain. From T cells, B-cell-depleted T cells, or PBMCs came the material, which was cDNA or gDNA.

In the study's own analysis: From reference gene primer amplification, estimates of nucleated cell counts were derived. Measured with immunoSEQ multiplex PCR; TCRdb has only the in-frame clones, and not every one. That table supplies the V and J calls and clone size; D and trimming were determined from the DNA. The sample has about 94,000 clones, about four fifths seen once. Sequenced sample: peripheral blood. The sequence came from a man in his 60s with acute or convalescent COVID-19.

CDR3 loop: CASSDGQGSGQPQHF. As DNA, the CDR3 is TGTGCCAGCAGTGACGGACAGGGGAGTGGTCAGCCCCAGCATTTT. The rearrangement joins TRBV6-1 to TRBJ1-5; the match to TRBD1 covers 9 bases. This CDR3 spans 15 amino acids. Losses at the gene ends were 3 bases for V and 6 bases for J; bases not matched to a gene: 6. Germline CDR1 is MNHNS and CDR2 is SASEGT.